This T cell receptor beta chain was recovered during a study of shared clonotypes between healthy human individuals. The overall study: The cohort comprised two women and a few men. Their ages spanned 18 to 49 years. Study-wide results and caveats: Blood was the only sampled material, and tissue repertoires likely differ.

Germline V gives CDR1 MDHEN, CDR2 SYDVKM. Trimming stripped 5 bases from V and 3 bases from J, with 7 bases between. The CDR3 is made up of 13 amino acids. Assay used: immunoSEQ multiplex PCR; TCRdb lists only in-frame clones, some missing. The sample yields nearly 2 million clones, approximately 94% seen once. In the naive CD8 group, cells lacked CD45RO and were positively selected for CCR7, so terminally differentiated effector memory CD45RA+ cells were left out. Each donor was a Caucasian adult residing in Nashville, Tennessee. A remark on this clone: What it recognizes is unknown.

This TCR was recovered from a man aged 18 to 35 in good health. Sequencing was performed on naive CD8+ T cells sorted from blood. The chain links TRBV28 to TRBJ1-4; D gene unclear. CDR3 sequence: CASSANPNEKLFF. The DNA for the CDR3 is TGTGCCAGCAGTGCGAACCCTAATGAAAAACTGTTTTTT.